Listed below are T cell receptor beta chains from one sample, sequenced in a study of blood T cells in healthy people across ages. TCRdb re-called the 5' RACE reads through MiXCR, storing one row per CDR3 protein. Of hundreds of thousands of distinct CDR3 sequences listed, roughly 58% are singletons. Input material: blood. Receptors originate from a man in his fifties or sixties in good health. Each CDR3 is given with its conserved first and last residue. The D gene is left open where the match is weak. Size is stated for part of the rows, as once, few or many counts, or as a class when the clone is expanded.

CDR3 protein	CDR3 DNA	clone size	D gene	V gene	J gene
CASKTDRETYEQYF	TGTGCCAGCAAAACGGACAGGGAAACCTACGAGCAGTACTTC	NA	TRBD1	TRBV6-1	TRBJ2-7
CASSSRSTNNHGYTF	TGTGCCAGCAGCTCCCGCAGCACCAACAATCATGGCTACACCTTC	few	NA	TRBV7-9	TRBJ1-2
CASSPDSLSERYF	TGTGCCAGCAGCCCGGACAGTTTATCCGAGCGGTACTTC	NA	NA	TRBV6-1	TRBJ2-7
CSVARGQGELFF	TGCAGCGTTGCACGGGGACAGGGAGAACTGTTTTTT	NA	TRBD1	TRBV29-1	TRBJ1-4
CASSYSTGVRQFF	TGTGCCAGCAGTTACTCGACAGGGGTAAGGCAGTTCTTC	NA	TRBD1	TRBV6-6	TRBJ2-1
CASSRSHRDTEAFF	TGTGCCAGCAGCCGTTCGCACAGGGACACTGAAGCTTTCTTT	NA	NA	TRBV7-6	TRBJ1-1
CASSTSRRGATQETQYF	TGTGCCAGCAGCACGAGCAGGCGGGGGGCCACCCAAGAGACCCAGTACTTC	NA	TRBD2	TRBV28	TRBJ2-5
CASSLLAGGLGEQFF	TGTGCCAGCAGCTTATTAGCGGGGGGGCTGGGTGAGCAGTTCTTC	NA	TRBD2	TRBV7-2	TRBJ2-1
CASRRDREMGETQYF	TGTGCCAGCAGAAGGGACAGGGAGATGGGGGAGACCCAGTACTTC	NA	TRBD1	TRBV6-5	TRBJ2-5
CASRAGTLNSYEQYF	TGTGCCAGCAGGGCCGGGACTCTGAACTCCTACGAGCAGTACTTC	few	NA	TRBV12-3/TRBV12-4	TRBJ2-7
CASSLATRWNDEQFF	TGTGCCAGCAGTCTTGCGACTAGGTGGAATGATGAGCAGTTCTTC	NA	NA	TRBV28	TRBJ2-1
CATNGPPQKSYEQYF	TGTGCCACCAATGGGCCGCCACAGAAGTCCTACGAGCAGTACTTC	few	NA	TRBV24-1	TRBJ2-7
CASSPPGTADKTQYF	TGTGCCAGCAGCCCTCCGGGGACAGCCGATAAGACCCAGTACTTC	few	TRBD1	TRBV7-9	TRBJ2-5
CASSPEGWWEQFF	TGCGCCAGCAGCCCGGAGGGTTGGTGGGAGCAGTTCTTC	few	NA	TRBV4-1	TRBJ2-1
CAISPGEMNYGYTF	TGTGCCATCAGTCCAGGGGAAATGAACTATGGCTACACCTTC	few	NA	TRBV10-3	TRBJ1-2
CASSLGPTYQETQYF	TGTGCCAGCAGCTTGGGACCTACGTACCAAGAGACCCAGTACTTC	NA	NA	TRBV5-5	TRBJ2-5
CASSQDRSVQPQETQYF	TGTGCCAGCAGCCAAGATCGGAGTGTACAGCCCCAAGAGACCCAGTACTTC	few	NA	TRBV14	TRBJ2-5
CASSRDRAQQFF	TGTGCCAGCAGCAGAGACAGGGCGCAGCAGTTCTTC	NA	TRBD1	TRBV9	TRBJ2-1
CASSMDRTNTEAFF	TGTGCCAGCAGTATGGACAGGACGAACACTGAAGCTTTCTTT	few	TRBD1	TRBV6-6	TRBJ1-1
CASSPANRGDGYTF	TGTGCCAGCTCACCAGCGAACAGGGGTGATGGCTACACCTTC	NA	TRBD1	TRBV18	TRBJ1-2
CASSYGETNAKLFF	TGTGCCAGCAGTTACGGGGAGACTAACGCAAAACTGTTTTTT	NA	NA	TRBV6-6	TRBJ1-4
CVSSEGLGQGAYGYTF	TGTGTCAGCAGTGAGGGCCTTGGACAGGGGGCTTATGGCTACACCTTC	NA	TRBD1	TRBV2	TRBJ1-2
CSARGPGQGHGNTIYF	TGCAGTGCTAGAGGTCCGGGACAGGGGCATGGAAACACCATATATTTT	NA	TRBD1	TRBV20-1	TRBJ1-3